The clone carrying this T cell receptor (beta chain) was seen once. The data stem from a study of blood T cell repertoires in COVID-19. About the research overall: T cells, B-cell-depleted T cells, or PBMCs supplied cDNA or gDNA.

Profiling relied on immunoSEQ multiplex PCR, and the TCRdb table lists in-frame clones only, not all of them. The sample has about 300,000 clones, around 91% seen once. Participants were aged about 18 to 89 years, lived in about two dozen US areas, and enrolled virtually. Grouping used clinical history reported by participants in a survey and questionnaire. The sequence was collected from a woman aged 18 to 35 with acute COVID-19. The material sequenced was PBMCs or T cells enriched from blood (not recorded which).

The CDR3 region is CASSAGGLNTGELFF. The DNA of the CDR3 is TGTGCCAGCAGCGCAGGGGGCTTGAACACCGGGGAGCTGTTTTTT. V and J are TRBV7-9 and TRBJ2-2; 8 positions match TRBD1. The CDR3 is 15 residues long. V was pared by 5 bases and J by 1 base, with 3 bases of the junction left unmatched. Germline values: CDR1 SEHNR, CDR2 FQNEAQ (reference sequence).